Shown below are 10 T cell receptor beta chains from a single sample sequenced in a study of monozygotic twins with inflammatory bowel disease (dated by TCRdb to the late 2010s). Library prep was done by 5' RACE. Sequencing relied on an Illumina HiSeq 2500. After the reads were reprocessed by TCRdb, one entry was made per CDR3 protein sequence, with no DNA. The sample's table covers approximately 160,000 distinct CDR3 sequences. Jointly, the top ten make up around 7% of the sample. The material sequenced was blood. These receptors all stem from a human donor with ulcerative colitis or Crohn's disease, or a healthy co-twin of an affected twin (not recorded which).

This rearrangement joins TRBV10-3 to TRBJ1-6; with no DNA, the TCRdb D assignment of TRBD1 cannot be verified. Germline values: CDR1 ENHRY, CDR2 SYGVKD. The CDR3 length is 18 residues. CDR3 amino acids: CAISESSSQGADNSPLHF.

This CDR3 is CASSLELRATEAFF. This chain joins TRBV11-2 and TRBJ1-1. The CDR3 has 14 amino acids. CDR1 is SGHAT, CDR2 FQNNGV, per germline.

The chain employs TRBV28 and TRBJ2-2; TCRdb picks TRBD1, but there is no DNA to check that call. Germline CDR1 and CDR2: MDHEN and SYDVKM. The CDR3 loop spans 15 amino acids. CDR3 sequence: CASSPGTGGTGELFF.

The rearrangement joins TRBV5-4 to TRBJ2-3; TCRdb indicates TRBD2, and absent DNA this call remains unverified. The CDR3 loop spans 16 amino acids. Germline loops: CDR1 SGHNT, CDR2 YYREEE (reference sequence). This CDR3 reads CASSLVREVSTDTQYF.

The V gene is TRBV4-1, the J gene TRBJ1-3. From germline, CDR1 is MGHRA and CDR2 YSYEKL. The CDR3 has 15 amino acids. CDR3: CASSQPVGSGNTIYF.

The J gene is TRBJ1-1, the V gene TRBV11-1; TCRdb's D call of TRBD1 is untestable without DNA. CDR1 and CDR2 from the germline V gene are SGHAT and FQDESV (reference sequence). The CDR3 is made up of 20 amino acids. CDR3 region: CASSKNVFVGAAHTNTEAFF.

The J gene is TRBJ1-1, the V gene TRBV6-1; TCRdb outputs TRBD1, but without DNA this stays unchecked. Germline lookup yields CDR1 MNHNS and CDR2 SASEGT. The CDR3 loop spans 15 amino acids. This CDR3 reads CASTPGEIGRTEAFF.

Here the CDR3 reads CASSFGGGGPGEQFF. This chain joins TRBV7-9 and TRBJ2-1; the D gene TCRdb calls, TRBD1, cannot be checked with no DNA. The CDR3 consists of 15 residues. Germline CDR1 and CDR2: SEHNR and FQNEAQ (reference sequence). Full variable domain (missing parts from reference TRBV7-9 and TRBJ2-1): DTGVSQNPRHKITKRGQNVTFRCDPISEHNRLYWYRQTLGQGPEFLTYFQNEAQLEKSRLLSDRFSAERPKGSFSTLEIQRTEQGDSAMYLCASSFGGGGPGEQFFGPGTRLTVL.

The chain joins TRBV12-3 or TRBV12-4 to TRBJ2-7; the TRBD1 assignment by TCRdb is unverifiable without DNA. The CDR3 is 15 amino acids. The CDR3 loop reads CASSPIPGQLGEQYF.

The rearrangement links TRBV3-1 to TRBJ1-2; the D call from TCRdb, TRBD1, cannot be confirmed without DNA. Germline V CDR1 and CDR2: LGHDT, YNNKEL (reference sequence). The CDR3 contains 14 residues. The CDR3 spells CASSQDQGGYGYTF.